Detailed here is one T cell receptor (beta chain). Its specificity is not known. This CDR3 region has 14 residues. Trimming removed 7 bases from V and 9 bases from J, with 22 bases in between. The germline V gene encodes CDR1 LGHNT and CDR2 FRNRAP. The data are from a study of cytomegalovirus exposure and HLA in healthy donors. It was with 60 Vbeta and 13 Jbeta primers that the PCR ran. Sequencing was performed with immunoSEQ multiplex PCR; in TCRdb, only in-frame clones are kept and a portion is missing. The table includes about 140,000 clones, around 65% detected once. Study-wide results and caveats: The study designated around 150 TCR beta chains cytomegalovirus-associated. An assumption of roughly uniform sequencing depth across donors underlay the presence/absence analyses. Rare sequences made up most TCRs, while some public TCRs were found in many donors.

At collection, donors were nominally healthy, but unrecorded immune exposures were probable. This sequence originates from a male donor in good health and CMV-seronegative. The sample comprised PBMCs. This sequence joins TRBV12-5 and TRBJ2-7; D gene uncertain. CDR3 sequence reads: CASASFNVVSGQYF. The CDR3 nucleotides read TGTGCTAGTGCCTCATTTAACGTGGTCTCCGGGCAGTACTTC.